This paragraph reports one T cell receptor (beta chain). The target of this receptor is not known. No qualities accompany the bases; no much larger clone lies one base away. This sample was included in a study of glioma-infiltrating T cells after dendritic cell vaccination (dated by TCRdb to the mid-2010s). For the study in its entirety: Of the roughly 15 glioblastoma patients in the cohort, all drawn from Phase I and II dendritic cell vaccination trials, 9 were newly diagnosed and 6 had recurrent disease. Between the early 2000s and the early 2010s, the patients were given dendritic cell vaccination pulsed with autologous tumor lysate. The vaccine consisted of monocyte-derived dendritic cells cultured approximately seven days with IL-4 and GM-CSF, then pulsed overnight with autologous tumor lysate. Patients received three intradermal dendritic cell vaccine injections at biweekly intervals in the arm below the axilla. Deep sequencing of TCR beta CDR3 regions was used to quantify tumor-infiltrating lymphocyte content and compare tumor and blood repertoires in dendritic cell-vaccinated glioblastoma patients. Survival after dendritic cell vaccination was correlated with TCR sequencing metrics, such as TIL content and the overlap between tumor and blood repertoires. The study at large found these results: The cohort was small and heterogeneous, only a few patients had full blood and tumor sets, and even fewer had initial-recurrent tumor pairs. The TCR overlap response model with three groups was called speculative and said to need prospective validation. TCR clonality showed no direct relationship with survival, which suggests that a diverse polyclonal response may matter. After dendritic cell vaccination, a higher estimated pretreatment TIL content predicted longer time to progression and overall survival.

Using the immunoSEQ assay, TCRB CDR3 regions were amplified from 2 micrograms of genomic DNA, or from all available DNA when less than that was on hand. Multiplex PCR used 60 forward primers for TCR V beta segments and 13 reverse primers for J beta segments. To estimate the number of reads per starting template, synthetic control templates were added to each sample at limiting dilution. Sequencing produced 87 bp reads on the Illumina HiSeq System. Concerning the study's data processing: PCR and sequencing errors were removed by a nearest neighbor algorithm that merged closely related sequences. TCR overlap was measured as the percentage of unique tumor TCR beta sequences also present in the same patient's peripheral blood. TCRdb carries this immuneACCESS record with in-frame sequences only. Its versions omit some clonotypes, under half of them owing to an unresolved V gene in the studies checked, with the rest unexplained. The V and J calls and clone size are taken from that table; D and trimming were inferred from the DNA. The sample table records about 50,000 clones; 70% to 90% of these occur just once. The top ten constitute more than 8.5% of the sample.

Its CDR3 holds 16 amino acids, cysteine through phenylalanine. The read is trimmed to its CDR3 DNA, 48 bases read in frame from base 1. CDR1 and CDR2, per the germline V gene, are SGHTA and FQGNSA. V lost 1 base and J lost 1 base; the stretch between them is 13 bases long. The sample's time point label, in plain terms: after dendritic cell vaccination, including at tumor progression/relapse. Patients were selected for having adequate residual fresh-frozen tumor tissue and more than two years of available survival data. Molecular status otherwise varied across the glioblastoma patients, but none of them carried an isocitrate dehydrogenase mutation. PBMC collection took place before vaccination, two weeks after the third vaccination, and at tumor progression if progression occurred. The Qiagen DNeasy Blood extraction Kit was used to extract genomic DNA.

Specimen: blood, collected after dendritic cell vaccination. This sequence uses TRBV7-2 and TRBJ1-2, with TRBD1 perhaps the D gene, on 6 matching bases. The receptor comes from a human donor with glioblastoma. The CDR3: CASSLGNRANNYGYTF. In nucleotide form, the sequence is TGTGCCAGCAGCTTAGGTAACAGGGCCAATAACTATGGCTACACCTTC.